The 17 T cell receptor beta chains presented below share a single source sample, sequenced in a study of T cell responses to AZD1222 COVID-19 vaccine (dated by TCRdb to the early 2020s). Receptor amplification or capture employed the immunoSEQ multiplex PCR assay. Sourced from immuneACCESS, this table was stored by TCRdb with only in-frame sequences that have V and J called. A share of the clones is absent; for the studies checked, an unresolved V gene accounts for under half, and the remainder has no known explanation. The sample table holds roughly 77,000 clones, of which 85% to 95% were seen once. Clones ranked in the top ten supply about 5.2% of the sample. This sample's time point label indicates: baseline before first vaccination. Sequenced material: peripheral blood, taken on day 0 of AZD1222 vaccination. The receptors were gathered from an adult in good health.

This chain connects TRBV7-2 to TRBJ2-7; 10 positions agree with TRBD1. The germline V gene encodes CDR1 SGHTA and CDR2 FQGNSA. J gave up 3 bases and V 4 bases, and 6 bases lay outside the gene matches. This CDR3 contains 15 residues. The CDR3 DNA reads TGTGCCAGCAGCTCCCGGGACAGGGGCGTCTACGAGCAGTACTTC. This translates into CASSSRDRGVYEQYF. Full variable domain (remainder filled in from reference TRBV7-2 and TRBJ2-7): GAGVSQSPSNKVTEKGKDVELRCDPISGHTALYWYRQSLGQGLEFLIYFQGNSAPDKSGLPSDRFSAERTGGSVSTLTIQRTQQEDSAVYLCASSSRDRGVYEQYFGPGTRLTVT.

The chain couples TRBV28 to TRBJ2-3, with D tentatively TRBD2 (6 bases). CDR1 is MDHEN and CDR2 is SYDVKM in the germline V gene. Trimming removed 7 bases from V and 5 bases from J, with 16 bases in between. The CDR3 is 14 residues long. DNA of the CDR3: TGTGCCAGCATCAAAAACGGGGGTGGAGATACGCAGTATTTT. It translates to CASIKNGGGDTQYF.

The gene calls are TRBV19 and TRBJ1-2; a weak D match, TRBD1 (5 bases). This CDR3 has 16 amino acids. V was cut by 4 bases and J by 1 base, with 16 bases left in between. The germline V gene has CDR1 LNHDA and CDR2 SQIVND (reference sequence). DNA of the CDR3: TGTGCCAGTAGTAACCCCGGGACGCCTGATAACTATGGCTACACCTTC. This gives the protein CASSNPGTPDNYGYTF. The full variable domain, rest sourced from reference TRBV19 and TRBJ1-2, is DGGITQSPKYLFRKEGQNVTLSCEQNLNHDAMYWYRQDPGQGLRLIYYSQIVNDFQKGDIAEGYSVSREKKESFPLTVTSAQKNPTAFYLCASSNPGTPDNYGYTFGSGTRLTVV.

The chain joins TRBV6-5 to TRBJ1-1; D not resolved. Germline V lookup: CDR1 MNHEY, CDR2 SVGAGI. This CDR3 has 16 residues. V dropped 4 bases and J dropped 1 base, with 16 bases sitting between them. CDR3 sequence reads: CASSSPGGIGNTEAFF. The DNA for the CDR3 is TGTGCCAGCAGTTCCCCAGGAGGCATCGGGAACACTGAAGCTTTCTTT.

This sequence joins TRBV7-9 and TRBJ1-3; 10 nucleotides agree with TRBD1. This CDR3 is 14 amino acids long. Germline V gives CDR1 SEHNR, CDR2 FQNEAQ (reference sequence). After removal of 5 bases from V and 7 bases from J, the junction contained 5 bases not matched to a gene. CDR3 coding DNA: TGTGCCAGCAGCCTCCGGGACAGGGGTAACACCATATATTTT. Residues: CASSLRDRGNTIYF.

In DNA, the CDR3 is TGTGCCAGCAGCTTTAACAGGCTCATGAACACTGAAGCTTTCTTT. It specifies CASSFNRLMNTEAFF. The J gene is TRBJ1-1, the V gene TRBV11-2; D possibly corresponds to TRBD1 (5 bases). CDR1 and CDR2 (germline): SGHAT, FQNNGV. V was trimmed by 3 bases and J by 0 bases, leaving 11 bases between them. The CDR3 has 15 residues.

This chain links TRBV19 with TRBJ1-5, with 9 bases that match TRBD1. From germline, CDR1 is LNHDA and CDR2 SQIVND (reference sequence). The CDR3 runs to 13 residues. J lost 7 bases, V lost 9 bases, and 7 bases had no gene match. DNA of the CDR3: TGTGCCAGCGGGACAGGGAGGATCCAGCCCCAGCATTTT. It translates to CASGTGRIQPQHF.

V and J are TRBV5-6 and TRBJ1-5; D not certain. The V gene's germline CDR1 is SGHDT and CDR2 YYEEEE. The CDR3 runs to 14 residues. V dropped 4 bases and J dropped 3 bases, with 11 bases sitting between them. In DNA, the CDR3 is TGTGCCAGCAGCCCTATGAAGGACAATCAGCCCCAGCATTTT. It translates to CASSPMKDNQPQHF.

The chain couples TRBV6-2 or TRBV6-3 to TRBJ1-2; no clear D. Trimming took off 5 bases at V and 2 bases at J, with 12 bases between the two ends. The V gene's germline CDR1 is MNHEY and CDR2 SVGEGT. The CDR3 has 14 residues. The CDR3 DNA is TGTGCCAGCAGTCCCCTAGAAAGCAACTATGGCTACACCTTC. Translated: CASSPLESNYGYTF.

V is TRBV9 and J is TRBJ1-3; D may be TRBD1 (6 bases). CDR3 size: 17 residues. V was pared by 7 bases and J by 2 bases, with 22 bases between. From germline, CDR1 is SGDLS and CDR2 YYNGEE. The CDR3 sequence is CASGEPARGKPGNTIYF. The CDR3 DNA sequence: TGTGCCAGCGGGGAACCGGCCAGGGGAAAACCTGGAAACACCATATATTTT.

In nucleotides, the CDR3 is TGTGCCAGCAGCTTACAGGGGAAGTTGGACAATCAGCCCCAGCATTTT. It specifies CASSLQGKLDNQPQHF. V is TRBV5-6 and J is TRBJ1-5; TRBD1 matches 7 bases. CDR3 length: 16 amino acids. V shed 2 bases and J 3 bases; nucleotides not matched to a gene: 8. Germline CDR1 reads SGHDT; CDR2 reads YYEEEE. Based on the CDR3 plus reference TRBV5-6 and TRBJ1-5, the full variable domain is DAGVTQSPTHLIKTRGQQVTLRCSPKSGHDTVSWYQQALGQGPQFIFQYYEEEERQRGNFPDRFSGHQFPNYSSELNVNALLLGDSALYLCASSLQGKLDNQPQHFGDGTRLSIL.

The chain employs TRBV27 and TRBJ1-6; D call uncertain. The V gene's germline CDR1 is MNHEY and CDR2 SMNVEV (reference sequence). This CDR3 comprises 12 residues. The V end was cut by 1 base, the J end by 7 bases, with 2 bases between. This chain's CDR3 is CASSLLNSPLHF. CDR3 bases: TGTGCCAGCAGTTTATTGAATTCACCCCTCCACTTT.

The chain combines TRBV28 with TRBJ2-7; perhaps D is TRBD1 or TRBD2 (5 bases each). Germline V lookup: CDR1 MDHEN, CDR2 SYDVKM. Trimming took 7 bases from V and 2 from J, leaving 15 bases between them. This CDR3 has 14 residues. The CDR3 nucleotides are TGTGCCAGCAACCCCCCGGGGCGGGCCTACGAGCAGTACTTC. Translation: CASNPPGRAYEQYF.

CDR3 loop: CASSSGDRPQHF. The DNA of the CDR3 is TGTGCCAGCAGTTCGGGGGACAGGCCCCAGCATTTT. V usage is TRBV28 and J usage is TRBJ1-5; 7 nucleotides match TRBD1. CDR1 MDHEN and CDR2 SYDVKM come from the germline V gene. The V gene end was trimmed by 4 bases and the J gene end by 9 bases; junction bases not matched to a gene: 3. This CDR3 contains 12 residues.

The CDR3 loop reads CSVEGGERETQYF. The DNA of the CDR3 is TGCAGCGTTGAAGGCGGGGAGCGGGAGACCCAGTACTTC. The chain is built from TRBV29-1 and TRBJ2-5; a weak D match, TRBD2 (6 bases). Germline V lookup: CDR1 SQVTM, CDR2 ANQGSEA. V was shortened by 1 base and J by 5 bases, with 11 bases between the two germline ends. The CDR3 has 13 amino acids.

The chain recombines TRBV28 with TRBJ1-5; D possibly corresponds to TRBD1 (5 bases). Trimming left V 5 bases short and J 2 bases short, with 22 bases between. There are 18 residues in the CDR3. Germline V CDR1 and CDR2: MDHEN, SYDVKM. As DNA, the CDR3 is TGTGCCAGCAGTCCGGCAGGGTTTGGGGGGTATGGCAATCAGCCCCAGCATTTT. Its translation: CASSPAGFGGYGNQPQHF.

V gene TRBV27 combines with J gene TRBJ1-1; D ambiguous. CDR1 and CDR2 from the germline V gene are MNHEY and SMNVEV (reference sequence). V was shortened by 3 bases and J by 1 base, with 12 bases between the two germline ends. The CDR3 loop spans 15 amino acids. Here the CDR3 DNA reads TGTGCCAGCAGTTTCGAGGTCGGAGGGAACACTGAAGCTTTCTTT. It is translated as CASSFEVGGNTEAFF.